A single sample gave rise to the 9 T cell receptor beta chains below, sequenced in a study of CD8 T cells in ankylosing spondylitis. TCRdb reprocessed the 5' RACE reads via MiXCR and lists one record per CDR3 protein. The repertoire consists of 250,000 to 400,000 distinct CDR3 sequences, with approximately 10% occurring once and the leading ten covering roughly 9.1%. Sequences were obtained from blood, either unsorted or a sorted T cell fraction (not recorded which). Receptors were obtained from a female donor with ankylosing spondylitis or in good health (not recorded which).

This clonotype showed up many times. The chain couples TRBV11-2 to TRBJ2-7; 9 bases match TRBD1. The ends lost 1 base at V and 6 bases at J; junction bases unmatched: 4. Germline values: CDR1 SGHAT, CDR2 FQNNGV. The CDR3 spans 14 residues. DNA of the CDR3: TGTGCCAGCAGCTTAGGGACAGGGGCAATCGAGCAGTACTTC. Translation gives CASSLGTGAIEQYF.

This clonotype was observed a few times. Its ends do not fully match the called genes, so a read error is possible. This rearrangement joins TRBV20-1 to TRBJ2-1; the match to TRBD1 covers 7 bases. CDR1 is DFQATT and CDR2 is SNEGSKA in the germline V gene (reference sequence). The CDR3 spans 16 residues. CDR3 coding DNA: TGCTGTGCTATTTACAGGGGAGAAGTCGGGTACAATGAGCAGTTCTTC. Its protein product is CCAIYRGEVGYNEQFF.

This clonotype was counted many times. The chain joins TRBV20-1 to TRBJ1-5; maybe TRBD1 (6 bases). From germline, CDR1 is DFQATT and CDR2 SNEGSKA (reference sequence). CDR3 length: 13 residues. V lost 3 bases and J lost 7, with 13 bases in between. The CDR3 bases are TGCAGTGCTAGGGTGGCAGGGGCACAGCCCCAGCATTTT. This gives the protein CSARVAGAQPQHF.

Ten or more counts support this clonotype. The chain combines TRBV7-8 with TRBJ2-6; D uncertain. The CDR3 is 14 residues long. Germline values: CDR1 SGHVS, CDR2 FQNEAQ. Trimming removed 5 bases from V and 7 bases from J, with 12 bases in between. This CDR3 reads CASSHARIANVLTF. The CDR3, as DNA: TGTGCCAGCAGCCATGCAAGAATAGCCAACGTCCTGACTTTC.

This clonotype was seen ten or more times. The V call is TRBV10-3, the J call TRBJ2-3; 8 bases are a match to TRBD1. Trimming took 6 bases from V and 5 from J; bases not matched to a gene: 10. CDR3 length: 15 residues. Germline V gene sequence: CDR1 ENHRY, CDR2 SYGVKD. CDR3 in amino acids: CAISIGQGLQDTQYF. In DNA form, the CDR3 reads TGTGCCATCAGCATAGGACAGGGTTTACAAGATACGCAGTATTTT.

This clonotype was recorded at least ten times. J is TRBJ1-5 and V is TRBV20-1; tentative D call: TRBD1 (6 bases). Germline lookup yields CDR1 DFQATT and CDR2 SNEGSKA (reference sequence). The CDR3 has 15 amino acids. Trimming took off 2 bases at V and 5 bases at J, with 16 bases between the two ends. The CDR3 DNA is TGCAGTGCTAGAAACGTCGACAGGCACCATCAGCCCCAGCATTTT. This codes for CSARNVDRHHQPQHF.

In its sample, this clonotype was seen many times. The V and J genes are TRBV20-1 and TRBJ2-5; D remains unclear. CDR1 and CDR2 from the germline V gene are DFQATT and SNEGSKA (reference sequence). This CDR3 has 14 amino acids. V lost 1 base and J lost 2, with 11 bases in between. The CDR3 bases are TGCAGTGCTAGAGCTTCCACACCGCAAGAGACCCAGTACTTC. As protein: CSARASTPQETQYF.

This clonotype was picked up many times. J is TRBJ2-7 and V is TRBV12-3 or TRBV12-4; 7 bases are a match to TRBD2. V was pared by 3 bases and J by 4 bases, with 9 bases of the junction left unmatched. This CDR3 is 15 amino acids long. The CDR3 sequence: CASSFYPSGPYEQYF. The CDR3 region has the DNA TGTGCCAGCAGTTTCTACCCTAGCGGACCTTACGAGCAGTACTTC.

This clonotype was detected many times. The chain recombines TRBV29-1 with TRBJ2-7, with 8 bases identical to TRBD1. Germline V gene data show CDR1 as SQVTM and CDR2 as ANQGSEA. The CDR3 has 11 amino acids. J lost 5 bases, V lost 8 bases, and 5 bases had no gene match. The CDR3 DNA is TGCAGCACGCAGGGGGCGAACGAGCAGTACTTC. Translation: CSTQGANEQYF.